This passage covers 27 T cell receptor beta chains from one sample sequenced in a study of post-analysis software for immune sequencing data. Study-level points and caveats: Patients had higher frequencies than controls of roughly 5 TRBV segments, including TRBV5-6, TRBV5-1 and TRBV20-1.

No antigen is known for these receptors. Researchers reported that TCR beta cDNA libraries carried unique molecular identifiers. TCRdb re-derived calls from the PCR reads in MiXCR, one entry per CDR3 protein. The sample records under 900,000 distinct CDR3 sequences, about 53% being singletons. Sample: blood. Receptor source: a girl aged 10 to 17 with multiple sclerosis.

In its sample, this clonotype was seen a few times. The gene calls are TRBV7-9 and TRBJ2-7; 9 positions agree with TRBD1. V gave up 5 bases and J gave up 1 base; unmatched junction bases: 12. CDR1 SEHNR and CDR2 FQNEAQ come from the germline V gene (reference sequence). The CDR3 length is 17 residues. The CDR3 sequence is CASSMWAKDRGSYEQYF. In nucleotides, the CDR3 is TGTGCCAGCAGCATGTGGGCTAAGGACAGGGGATCCTACGAGCAGTACTTC.

The chain couples TRBV15 to TRBJ2-3; 16 nucleotides agree with TRBD2. V was pared by 3 bases and J by 6 bases, with 0 bases of the junction left unmatched. CDR3 length: 15 residues. Germline V gene data show CDR1 as LNHNV and CDR2 as YYDKDF (reference sequence). CDR3 sequence: CATSRGLAGGDTQYF. The CDR3 nucleotides are TGTGCCACCAGCAGGGGACTAGCGGGAGGGGATACGCAGTATTTT. The full variable domain, completed using reference TRBV15 and TRBJ2-3, is DAMVIQNPRYQVTQFGKPVTLSCSQTLNHNVMYWYQQKSSQAPKLLFHYYDKDFNNEADTPDNFQSRRPNTSFCFLDIRSPGLGDTAMYLCATSRGLAGGDTQYFGPGTRLTVL.

J is TRBJ2-5 and V is TRBV4-1, with 11 nucleotides matching TRBD2. The J call may be mistaken, given a closer DNA end match to TRBJ2-7. Germline values: CDR1 MGHRA, CDR2 YSYEKL. The CDR3 has 18 amino acids. The CDR3 here is CASSRQGGTSGNGHEQYF. CDR3 sequence (DNA): TGCGCCAGCAGCCGACAAGGGGGGACTAGCGGTAATGGCCACGAGCAGTACTTC.

J is TRBJ2-5 and V is TRBV29-1; D perhaps matches TRBD1 (6 bases). This CDR3 has 13 amino acids. With 0 bases removed from V and 2 bases from J, the gap between germline ends came to 7 bases. Germline V lookup: CDR1 SQVTM, CDR2 ANQGSEA. DNA for the CDR3: TGCAGCGTTGAAGAGGGGGCGCAAGAGACCCAGTACTTC. As protein: CSVEEGAQETQYF.

This rearrangement joins TRBV20-1 to TRBJ2-7, with D perhaps matching TRBD2 (6 bases). The V gene's germline CDR1 is DFQATT and CDR2 SNEGSKA (reference sequence). The CDR3 covers 16 residues. V dropped 3 bases and J dropped 0 bases, with 18 bases sitting between them. The CDR3 sequence is CSARAPPDGSSYEQYF. Here the CDR3 DNA reads TGCAGTGCTAGGGCCCCCCCAGACGGGAGCTCCTACGAGCAGTACTTC.

The chain combines TRBV4-2 with TRBJ2-7; 12 bases are shared with TRBD2. CDR3 length: 17 amino acids. The germline V gene has CDR1 LGHNA and CDR2 YNFKEQ. Trimming removed 0 bases from V and 3 bases from J; junction bases left unmatched: 6. The DNA of the CDR3 is TGTGCCAGCAGCCAAGAGGGCCCGACTAGCGGGAGCTACGAGCAGTACTTC. Translation: CASSQEGPTSGSYEQYF.

The chain uses TRBV5-1 and TRBJ2-7; D gene uncertain. The V gene lost 4 bases and the J gene lost 5 bases, with 13 bases spanning the gap. CDR3 size: 13 residues. In germline, CDR1 is SGHRS, CDR2 YFSETQ. The DNA for the CDR3 is TGCGCCAGCAGCCTGTTTACTATCGACGAGCAGTACTTC. Protein: CASSLFTIDEQYF.

This clonotype has only one observation. The J gene is TRBJ2-5, the V gene TRBV7-2; TRBD2 agrees at 9 bases. The DNA end is more similar to TRBJ2-7, so the J call may be wrong. The CDR3 covers 15 residues. Germline V gene lookup returns CDR1 SGHTA and CDR2 FQGNSA. The CDR3 here is CASSIQRGAYYEQYF. In DNA form, the CDR3 reads TGTGCCAGCAGCATCCAGCGGGGGGCTTATTACGAGCAGTACTTC.

This clonotype showed up just a few times. The V call is TRBV5-1, the J call TRBJ2-3, with TRBD2 identical over 8 bases. Germline V CDR1 and CDR2: SGHRS, YFSETQ. This CDR3 contains 17 residues. Germline trimming cut 0 bases from V and 6 bases from J; bases unmatched to any gene: 12. CDR3 sequence: CASSLGSREARGDTQYF. CDR3 coding DNA: TGCGCCAGCAGCTTGGGGTCGCGGGAGGCCCGAGGGGATACGCAGTATTTT.

The V and J genes are TRBV29-1 and TRBJ2-7; D remains unclear. V was pared by 2 bases and J by 9 bases, with 5 bases between. Germline CDR1 and CDR2: SQVTM and ANQGSEA. This CDR3 is built from 9 residues. The CDR3 spells CSVESRQYF. For the CDR3, the DNA is TGCAGCGTTGAAAGTCGGCAGTACTTC.

The sample holds a few counts of this clonotype. The chain uses TRBV5-1 and TRBJ2-5, with D perhaps TRBD1 (6 bases). Germline V gene sequence: CDR1 SGHRS, CDR2 YFSETQ. The CDR3 totals 13 residues. V was pared by 1 base and J by 4 bases, with 8 bases between. This CDR3 is CASSLTGTETQYF. The DNA of the CDR3 is TGCGCCAGCAGCTTGACAGGGACAGAGACCCAGTACTTC.

The chain combines TRBV12-3 or TRBV12-4 with TRBJ2-1, with 10 positions matching TRBD2. J was trimmed by 5 bases and V by 5 bases; bases with no gene match: 3. The CDR3 is made up of 14 amino acids. The CDR3 DNA is TGTGCCAGCAGTACTAGCGGGACGGACAATGAGCAGTTCTTC. It yields the protein CASSTSGTDNEQFF.

This rearrangement joins TRBV5-1 to TRBJ2-7; D may match TRBD1 or TRBD2 (5 bases each). The V end lost 0 bases, the J end lost 4 bases, and 17 bases lay between the germline ends. From germline, CDR1 is SGHRS and CDR2 YFSETQ. CDR3 length: 16 amino acids. The CDR3, as DNA: TGCGCCAGCAGCTTGGAGAGGGGTTTGTTTACTTACGAGCAGTACTTC. Translated, it gives CASSLERGLFTYEQYF.

The V and J genes are TRBV20-1 and TRBJ1-1, with D unclear. The germline CDR1 and CDR2 sequences are DFQATT and SNEGSKA (reference sequence). Trimming cost V 0 bases and J 2 bases, with 10 bases left between them. CDR3 length: 14 residues. DNA of the CDR3: TGCAGTGCTAGAGAGGCCAAAGCAAACACTGAAGCTTTCTTT. Encoded protein: CSAREAKANTEAFF.

This clonotype was counted between two and nine times. This chain uses TRBV6-5 with TRBJ1-4, with D tentatively TRBD1 (5 bases). The CDR3 loop spans 16 amino acids. The germline CDR1 and CDR2 sequences are MNHEY and SVGAGI. V was trimmed by 7 bases and J by 4 bases, leaving 19 bases between them. CDR3 region: CASKPLGWGINEKLFF. For the CDR3, the DNA is TGTGCCAGCAAACCCTTGGGATGGGGGATTAATGAAAAACTGTTTTTT.

About this clonotype itself: The junction departs from the called germline gene at one end, perhaps through a read error. The rearrangement uses TRBV20-1 and TRBJ2-5; D perhaps matches TRBD2 (5 bases). This CDR3 spans 14 amino acids. CDR1 is DFQATT and CDR2 is SNEGSKA in the germline V gene (reference sequence). CDR3 amino acids: CSSSYRRLQETQYF. CDR3 in DNA: TGCAGTTCTAGCTACCGTCGATTACAAGAGACCCAGTACTTC.

In its sample, this clonotype was seen a few times. The V gene is TRBV6-5, the J gene TRBJ1-2; 9 bases fit TRBD1. Germline assignment: CDR1 MNHEY and CDR2 SVGAGI. The CDR3 has 14 amino acids. The trim removed 8 bases at V and 7 bases at J, leaving 11 bases unmatched. The CDR3 DNA reads as TGTGCCAGCGGACCATCTACAGGGGGCATTGGCTACACCTTC. This gives the protein CASGPSTGGIGYTF.

The gene calls are TRBV6-2 or TRBV6-3 and TRBJ2-3; D is undetermined. The V end was cut by 7 bases, the J end by 2 bases, with 16 bases between. In germline, CDR1 is MNHEY, CDR2 SVGEGT. This CDR3 spans 15 amino acids. CDR3 in DNA: TGTGCCAGCAAGGCGTCCAGGAGCTCCACAGATACGCAGTATTTT. It is translated as CASKASRSSTDTQYF.

Written as DNA, the CDR3 is TGTGCCAGCAGTTACACAGGGACCACTGAAGCTTTCTTT. This translates into CASSYTGTTEAFF. V gene TRBV12-3 or TRBV12-4 combines with J gene TRBJ1-1, with D tentatively TRBD1 (6 bases). V was pared by 4 bases and J by 4 bases, with 10 bases between. The CDR3 totals 13 residues.

The table lists this clonotype with a count of one. The chain employs TRBV12-3 or TRBV12-4 and TRBJ2-1, with D perhaps being TRBD1 or TRBD2 (6 bases each). The CDR3 is made up of 15 amino acids. Deletions cut 3 bases from V and 9 bases from J, with 18 bases between. In DNA form, the CDR3 reads TGTGCCAGCAGTTTTTTAACGGGGGCGATCGGTGAGCAGTTCTTC. It codes for CASSFLTGAIGEQFF.

The chain uses TRBV5-5 and TRBJ2-7, with TRBD1 identical over 10 bases. The CDR3 sequence is 16 residues long. V lost 4 bases to trimming and J lost 4 bases; unmatched junction nucleotides: 11. Germline V gives CDR1 SGHKS, CDR2 YYEKEE (reference sequence). In DNA, the CDR3 is TGTGCCAGCAGCCCGACAGGGGGCCTTTCGGGGTACGAGCAGTACTTC. Translated: CASSPTGGLSGYEQYF.

This chain connects TRBV5-1 to TRBJ2-6; tentatively, D is TRBD1 (6 bases). The CDR3 extends over 17 amino acids. Trimming pared 0 bases from V and 1 base from J, leaving 11 bases between. In germline, CDR1 is SGHRS, CDR2 YFSETQ. CDR3 protein: CASSLVLQGSGANVLTF. CDR3 sequence (DNA): TGCGCCAGCAGCTTGGTCCTACAGGGATCTGGGGCCAACGTCCTGACTTTC.

Only a few counts were recorded for this clonotype. The CDR3 sequence: CSVGGDGYYEQYF. The CDR3 nucleotides read TGCAGCGTTGGAGGGGACGGTTACTACGAGCAGTACTTC. This chain joins TRBV29-1 and TRBJ2-7; D possibly uses TRBD1 or TRBD2 (5 bases each). The CDR3 is made up of 13 amino acids. V was trimmed by 4 bases and J by 3 bases, leaving 13 bases between them. Germline V gives CDR1 SQVTM, CDR2 ANQGSEA.

Note on this clonotype: At one boundary the junction diverges from the germline segment, which might be a read error. The CDR3 protein is CSARAGVADTQYF. Here the CDR3 DNA reads TGCAGTGCCAGAGCGGGAGTGGCAGATACGCAGTATTTT. The chain employs TRBV20-1 and TRBJ2-3; 8 nucleotides agree with TRBD2. The CDR3 has 13 residues. Germline V CDR1 and CDR2: DFQATT, SNEGSKA (reference sequence).

The chain links TRBV29-1 to TRBJ2-7; D may correspond to TRBD1 or TRBD2 (7 bases each). The CDR3 is 15 amino acids. V lost 5 bases and J lost 4, with 21 bases in between. Per the germline V gene, CDR1 is SQVTM and CDR2 is ANQGSEA. CDR3 coding DNA: TGCAGCGTTTGGGGTCCTGGGAGGGGGCCTTACGAGCAGTACTTC. It specifies CSVWGPGRGPYEQYF.

The chain combines TRBV20-1 with TRBJ2-7, with D tentatively TRBD1 or TRBD2 (5 bases each). The CDR3 consists of 14 residues. The V gene lost 0 bases and the J gene lost 3 bases, with 12 bases spanning the gap. The germline gives CDR1 DFQATT, CDR2 SNEGSKA (reference sequence). The CDR3 protein is CSARDTGRVYEQYF. In DNA form, the CDR3 reads TGCAGTGCTAGAGATACGGGGCGAGTCTACGAGCAGTACTTC.

In this sample, this clonotype turned up a few times. V gene TRBV5-6 combines with J gene TRBJ2-7, with D uncertain. Trimming cost V 1 base and J 3 bases, with 8 bases left between them. CDR1 SGHDT and CDR2 YYEEEE come from the germline V gene. The CDR3 has 13 amino acids. The CDR3 is CASSLFRHYEQYF. The CDR3 bases are TGTGCCAGCAGCTTGTTCAGGCACTACGAGCAGTACTTC.